This T cell receptor (beta chain) was found in a study of shared clonotypes between healthy human individuals. Study-wide points: The study found lower generation probabilities in non-shared clonotypes than in those shared by all four donors. Since donors were few, the genetic and exposure-history diversity represented was limited. Investigators collected only blood, and repertoires in tissues likely differ.

The germline V gene has CDR1 SGHNT and CDR2 YYREEE (reference sequence). V was cut by 0 bases and J by 4 bases, with 11 bases left in between. CDR3 length: 15 residues. As concerns this clone: Antigen specificity is unknown. Other DNA sequences of this sample code for an identical CDR3.

In the original analysis: Owing to the provision of junction-only sequences devoid of quality scores by immunoSEQ, filtering differed. Some clones are missing from TCRdb's copy, which holds only in-frame ones; the method was immunoSEQ multiplex PCR. D and trimming come from the DNA, and the V and J calls and clone size come from that table. The sample holds roughly 2.2 million clones, roughly 93% seen once. V gene TRBV5-4 combines with J gene TRBJ2-1; D is unresolved. Sequences were obtained from naive CD4+ T cells from PBMCs. Documented subset: CD45RA+ positively selected. This receptor was obtained from a young man in good health. Some clones in this sample may be carry-over from other donors' samples. The CDR3 spells CASSLAAVSYNEQFF. In DNA form, the CDR3 reads TGTGCCAGCAGCTTGGCCGCGGTCTCATACAATGAGCAGTTCTTC.